These 21 T cell receptor beta chains share one sample of origin, sequenced in a study of blood T cell repertoires in COVID-19. Profiled with immunoSEQ multiplex PCR; TCRdb holds only in-frame clones, not every one. Seen here are fewer than 300,000 clones, less than 85% observed once, and the top ten hold around 3.2%. Sequenced material: peripheral blood. The receptor source for this set is a woman aged 18-29 years with acute or convalescent COVID-19.

This clone was observed a handful of times. V and J are TRBV7-6 and TRBJ2-6, with 8 bases lining up with TRBD2. Germline CDR1 is SGHVS and CDR2 is FNYEAQ. J lost 0 bases, V lost 0 bases, and 10 bases had no gene match. The CDR3 runs 20 residues. The DNA of the CDR3 is TGTGCCAGCAGCTTAGCGCGTGGTTTTAGCGGGGCCTCTGGGGCCAACGTCCTGACTTTC. As protein: CASSLARGFSGASGANVLTF.

The chain couples TRBV6-5 to TRBJ2-3, with D possibly matching TRBD2 (5 bases). CDR3 size: 12 residues. Germline assignment: CDR1 MNHEY and CDR2 SVGAGI. V lost 6 bases, J lost 6 bases, and 10 bases lay in between. DNA of the CDR3: TGTGCCAGCAGACAATCGGGGGATACGCAGTATTTT. Its translation is CASRQSGDTQYF.

CDR3 DNA: TGTGCCAGCAGTGACGTCACAGGGGGCTTCCACGAGCAGTACTTC. Translation gives CASSDVTGGFHEQYF. The chain couples TRBV6-1 to TRBJ2-7, with 9 bases fitting TRBD1. The CDR3 totals 15 residues. The ends lost 3 bases at V and 5 bases at J; junction bases unmatched: 8. Germline loops: CDR1 MNHNS, CDR2 SASEGT.

The rearrangement links TRBV6-5 to TRBJ1-6; D call uncertain. The V gene's germline CDR1 is MNHEY and CDR2 SVGAGI. CDR3 length: 15 residues. The V end was cut by 2 bases, the J end by 6 bases, with 11 bases between. CDR3 loop: CASSYDGMTNSPLHF. The CDR3 DNA reads TGTGCCAGCAGTTACGACGGGATGACTAATTCACCCCTCCACTTT.

This chain links TRBV7-3 with TRBJ2-1; 8 bases are shared with TRBD2. The length of the CDR3 is 15 residues. V lost 1 base and J lost 6; bases outside the gene matches: 5. The germline V gene encodes CDR1 SGHTA and CDR2 FQGTGA. The CDR3 region has the DNA TGTGCCAGCAGCTTAAATCCCCTAGCGGGCAATGAGCAGTTCTTC. As protein: CASSLNPLAGNEQFF.

This chain's CDR3 is CASSWAASYEQYF. CDR3 in DNA: TGTGCCAGCAGCTGGGCAGCCTCCTACGAGCAGTACTTC. The V gene is TRBV5-5, the J gene TRBJ2-7, with no clear D. Trimming stripped 3 bases from V and 0 bases from J, with 7 bases between. The CDR3 contains 13 residues. In germline, CDR1 is SGHKS, CDR2 YYEKEE (reference sequence).

This CDR3 is CASSPGTGDYGYTF. The CDR3 DNA is TGTGCCAGCTCACCCGGGACAGGGGATTATGGCTACACCTTC. The rearrangement uses TRBV18 and TRBJ1-2, with 10 bases aligning to TRBD1. CDR3 length: 14 residues. The germline V gene encodes CDR1 KGHSH and CDR2 LQKENI. Unmatched junction bases numbered 3, after V lost 3 bases and J lost 5 bases. The full variable domain, rest sourced from reference TRBV18 and TRBJ1-2, is NAGVMQNPRHLVRRRGQEARLRCSPMKGHSHVYWYRQLPEEGLKFMVYLQKENIIDESGMPKERFSAEFPKEGPSILRIQQVVRGDSAAYFCASSPGTGDYGYTFGSGTRLTVV.

The sample holds a few counts of this clone. The chain links TRBV18 to TRBJ2-5; TRBD1 might be the D (6 bases). V dropped 3 bases and J dropped 7 bases, with 15 bases sitting between them. Germline lookup yields CDR1 KGHSH and CDR2 LQKENI. There are 14 residues in the CDR3. The CDR3 protein is CASSPEWGQGTQYF. The CDR3 bases are TGTGCCAGCTCACCCGAGTGGGGGCAGGGGACCCAGTACTTC.

Only one count was recorded for this clone. The chain uses TRBV11-3 and TRBJ2-3, with 13 bases matching TRBD2. Germline CDR1 reads SGHNT; CDR2 reads YENEEA. The V segment lost 5 bases and the J segment 4 bases; nucleotides outside the gene matches: 3. The CDR3 extends over 15 amino acids. This CDR3 is CASSRGLAGPDTQYF. CDR3 nucleotide sequence: TGTGCCAGCAGCCGGGGACTAGCGGGACCAGATACGCAGTATTTT.

The gene calls are TRBV21-1 and TRBJ1-5; TRBD1, as called in the table, went unchecked against the DNA. TRBV21-1 is a pseudogene. This CDR3 has 14 residues. The CDR3 loop reads CARWTAYSNQPQHF. For the CDR3, the DNA is TGTGCCAGGTGGACAGCTTATAGCAATCAGCCCCAGCATTTT.

The rearrangement links TRBV19 to TRBJ2-5; 12 bases map to TRBD2. Germline V gene lookup returns CDR1 LNHDA and CDR2 SQIVND (reference sequence). The CDR3 sequence is 17 residues long. J lost 2 bases, V lost 3 bases, and 7 bases had no gene match. The CDR3 nucleotides read TGTGCCAGTAGTATCCACCCTGGACTAGCGGGGCAAGAGACCCAGTACTTC. It translates to CASSIHPGLAGQETQYF. The full variable domain, its missing parts supplied by reference TRBV19 and TRBJ2-5, is DGGITQSPKYLFRKEGQNVTLSCEQNLNHDAMYWYRQDPGQGLRLIYYSQIVNDFQKGDIAEGYSVSREKKESFPLTVTSAQKNPTAFYLCASSIHPGLAGQETQYFGPGTRLLVL.

The chain combines TRBV2 with TRBJ2-3; D might be TRBD2 (6 bases). Trimming took off 4 bases at V and 6 bases at J, with 17 bases between the two ends. The CDR3 length is 15 residues. The germline V gene encodes CDR1 SNHLY and CDR2 FYNNEI. CDR3 region: CASSGLVSFTDTQYF. The CDR3 DNA reads TGTGCCAGCAGTGGACTAGTCAGTTTTACCGATACGCAGTATTTT.

J is TRBJ2-7 and V is TRBV2; 10 nucleotides match TRBD1. The CDR3 length is 14 residues. Per germline, CDR1 SNHLY and CDR2 FYNNEI. V lost 3 bases and J lost 2; bases outside the gene matches: 1. The CDR3 is CASSDGQGAYEQYF. DNA of the CDR3: TGTGCCAGCAGTGACGGACAGGGGGCCTACGAGCAGTACTTC.

J is TRBJ2-7 and V is TRBV10-3, with TRBD2 matching 12 bases. CDR3 length: 16 residues. CDR1 and CDR2 from the germline V gene are ENHRY and SYGVKD. V trimming: 2 bases; J trimming: 5 bases; junction bases outside the gene matches: 7. The CDR3 is CAISEGGLAGLHEQYF. The CDR3 bases are TGTGCCATCAGTGAGGGCGGACTAGCGGGACTCCACGAGCAGTACTTC.

This clone came up once. The chain recombines TRBV4-1 with TRBJ2-1, with 7 bases matching TRBD2. Germline loops: CDR1 MGHRA, CDR2 YSYEKL. The CDR3 totals 17 residues. V shed 4 bases and J 0 bases; nucleotides not matched to a gene: 9. This chain's CDR3 is CASSPGAGRYSYNEQFF. CDR3 coding DNA: TGCGCCAGCAGCCCAGGAGCGGGACGGTACTCCTACAATGAGCAGTTCTTC.

The genes are TRBV6-4 and TRBJ2-3, with D perhaps matching TRBD2 (6 bases). Trimming removed 5 bases at V and 3 bases at J, with 12 bases between. The CDR3 runs 14 residues. Looked up from germline, CDR1 is MRHNA and CDR2 is SNTAGT. CDR3 bases: TGTGCCAGCAGTCCCGGAGGGCCAACAGATACGCAGTATTTT. It codes for CASSPGGPTDTQYF.

The chain couples TRBV30 to TRBJ1-1; TRBD1 matches 8 bases. Germline-derived CDR1 and CDR2 are GTSNPN and SVGIG (reference sequence). The CDR3 consists of 14 residues. Unmatched junction bases numbered 2, after V lost 0 bases and J lost 2 bases. As DNA, the CDR3 is TGTGCCTGGAGTGTCGGACAGGGCAACACTGAAGCTTTCTTT. This sequence encodes CAWSVGQGNTEAFF.

This chain joins TRBV4-1 and TRBJ2-2; D remains unclear. The germline CDR1 and CDR2 sequences are MGHRA and YSYEKL. V shed 0 bases and J shed 7 bases, with 12 bases lying between them. This CDR3 region has 15 residues. CDR3 sequence: CASSQDSSPHGELFF. CDR3 nucleotide sequence: TGCGCCAGCAGCCAAGACTCTAGTCCCCACGGGGAGCTGTTTTTT.

V usage is TRBV30 and J usage is TRBJ1-5; D remains ambiguous. The length of the CDR3 is 14 residues. Germline V gene sequence: CDR1 GTSNPN, CDR2 SVGIG (reference sequence). Trimming took off 3 bases at V and 6 bases at J, with 15 bases between the two ends. The DNA for the CDR3 is TGTGCCTGGAGCCTCGGGTCTATGGGTCAGCCCCAGCATTTT. Amino acid sequence: CAWSLGSMGQPQHF.

The J gene is TRBJ2-1, the V gene TRBV6-5, with 10 bases identical to TRBD2. This CDR3 comprises 15 residues. Germline V gene sequence: CDR1 MNHEY, CDR2 SVGAGI. V lost 6 bases to trimming and J lost 3 bases; unmatched junction nucleotides: 5. CDR3 coding DNA: TGTGCCAGCAGACCGGGACTAGCGAACTACAATGAGCAGTTCTTC. It encodes CASRPGLANYNEQFF.

J is TRBJ1-5 and V is TRBV2, with D perhaps matching TRBD1 (6 bases). The CDR3 has 16 amino acids. From germline, CDR1 is SNHLY and CDR2 FYNNEI. With 6 bases removed from V and 3 bases from J, the gap between germline ends came to 18 bases. Written as DNA, the CDR3 is TGTGCCAGCAGCCCCGGGACACGGGACCTCAATCAGCCCCAGCATTTT. This encodes CASSPGTRDLNQPQHF.